This entry features one T cell receptor (beta chain) sequence. This specimen includes other DNA sequences encoding the same CDR3. The sample is drawn from a study of blood T cell repertoires in COVID-19. About the study: In each case, the material was cDNA or gDNA derived from T cells, B-cell-depleted T cells, or PBMCs.

In the original workflow: Scientists estimated how many nucleated cells there were by amplifying reference gene primers. The assay was immunoSEQ multiplex PCR, and TCRdb's table has in-frame clones only and misses some. The V and J calls and the clone size are those of that table, but D and trimming were determined from the DNA. Counted here are around 300,000 clones, around 90% occurring once; the ten biggest clones make up roughly 7.3%. The Seattle site enrolled patients during active infection and followed them longitudinally. The CDR3 runs to 14 residues. The V end lost 0 bases, the J end lost 1 base, and 6 bases lay between the germline ends. Germline V lookup: CDR1 MGHRA, CDR2 YSYEKL.

The rearrangement uses TRBV4-1 and TRBJ1-1; D gene ambiguous. The receptor was derived from a woman aged 25 to 39 with COVID-19, enrolled during active disease. The sample comprised peripheral blood. DNA for the CDR3: TGCGCCAGCAGCCAAGATTCTCCGAACACTGAAGCTTTCTTT. Residues: CASSQDSPNTEAFF.